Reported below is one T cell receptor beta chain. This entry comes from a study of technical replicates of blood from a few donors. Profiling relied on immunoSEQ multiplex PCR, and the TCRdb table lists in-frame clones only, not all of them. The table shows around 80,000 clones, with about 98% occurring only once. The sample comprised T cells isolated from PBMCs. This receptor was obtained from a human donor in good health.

The CDR3 DNA reads TGCGCCAGCAGCCAAGGCGCTCCGGGACAGGGACACTACGAGCAGTACTTC. Protein product: CASSQGAPGQGHYEQYF. J is TRBJ2-7 and V is TRBV4-1, with 9 nucleotides matching TRBD1. The CDR3 spans 17 residues. The J segment lost 3 bases and the V segment lost 1 base, leaving 10 bases of the junction unmatched. Germline V gene data show CDR1 as MGHRA and CDR2 as YSYEKL.